The 3 T cell receptor beta chains below come from one sample, sequenced in a study of T cells in Graves' hyperthyroidism and ophthalmopathy. RNA transcripts provided the source from which TCR beta CDR3 regions were amplified. Initially, a first-round RT-PCR of the TCR CDR3 employed the HTBI primer set. TCRdb re-derived calls from the multiplex PCR reads in MiXCR, one entry per CDR3 protein. The sample has roughly 580,000 distinct CDR3 sequences; 35% to 55% are singletons. What was sequenced was peripheral blood or thyroid tissue (not recorded which). The receptors were sampled from a woman under 30 with Graves' hyperthyroidism.

This chain links TRBV7-2 with TRBJ1-1; 8 bases align to TRBD1. This CDR3 has 15 residues. Trimming at V came to 5 bases and at J to 1 base, leaving 6 bases not matched to a gene. Germline V gives CDR1 SGHTA, CDR2 FQGNSA. Here the CDR3 reads CASSQRRGQNTEAFF. CDR3 coding DNA: TGTGCCAGCAGCCAACGCAGGGGGCAGAACACTGAAGCTTTCTTT. Full variable domain (rest looked up from reference TRBV7-2 and TRBJ1-1): GAGVSQSPSNKVTEKGKDVELRCDPISGHTALYWYRQSLGQGLEFLIYFQGNSAPDKSGLPSDRFSAERTGGSVSTLTIQRTQQEDSAVYLCASSQRRGQNTEAFFGQGTRLTVV.

Ten or more counts support this clonotype. V usage is TRBV20-1 and J usage is TRBJ1-2; D ambiguous. V was pared by 5 bases and J by 2 bases, with 6 bases between. CDR3 length: 11 amino acids. Germline V lookup: CDR1 DFQATT, CDR2 SNEGSKA (reference sequence). CDR3: CSAAQNYGYTF. DNA for the CDR3: TGCAGTGCTGCACAGAACTATGGCTACACCTTC.

The chain links TRBV7-9 to TRBJ2-7; 9 bases fit TRBD1. The CDR3 spans 15 residues. Trimming removed 5 bases from V and 5 bases from J; junction bases left unmatched: 10. Germline CDR1 reads SEHNR; CDR2 reads FQNEAQ (reference sequence). This CDR3 reads CASSTETGGRNEQYF. For the CDR3, the DNA is TGTGCCAGCAGCACAGAGACAGGGGGTCGGAACGAGCAGTACTTC.